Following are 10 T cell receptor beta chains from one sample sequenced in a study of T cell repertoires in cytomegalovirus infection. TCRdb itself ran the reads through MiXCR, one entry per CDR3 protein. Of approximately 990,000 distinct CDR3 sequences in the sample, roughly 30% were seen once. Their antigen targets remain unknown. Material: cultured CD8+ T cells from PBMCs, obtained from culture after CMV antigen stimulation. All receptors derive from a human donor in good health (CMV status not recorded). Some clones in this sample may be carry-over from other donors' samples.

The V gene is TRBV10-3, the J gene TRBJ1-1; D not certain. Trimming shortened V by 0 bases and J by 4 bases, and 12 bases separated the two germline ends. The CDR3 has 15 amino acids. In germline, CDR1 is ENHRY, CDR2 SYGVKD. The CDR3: CAISESQDRVTEAFF. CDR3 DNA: TGTGCCATCAGTGAGTCGCAGGATAGGGTCACTGAAGCTTTCTTT.

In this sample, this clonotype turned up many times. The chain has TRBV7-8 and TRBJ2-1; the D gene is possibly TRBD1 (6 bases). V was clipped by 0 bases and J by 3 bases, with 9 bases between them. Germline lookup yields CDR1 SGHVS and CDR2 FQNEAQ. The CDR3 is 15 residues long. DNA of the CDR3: TGTGCCAGCAGCTTAGCGGGGGCGGTCTACAATGAGCAGTTCTTC. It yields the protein CASSLAGAVYNEQFF.

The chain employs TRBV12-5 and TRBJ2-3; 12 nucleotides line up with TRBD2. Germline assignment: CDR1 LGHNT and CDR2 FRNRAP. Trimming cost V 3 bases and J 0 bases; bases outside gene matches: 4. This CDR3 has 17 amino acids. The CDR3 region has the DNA TGTGCTAGTGGTTTCCAGACTAGCGGGGGTAGCACAGATACGCAGTATTTT. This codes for CASGFQTSGGSTDTQYF.

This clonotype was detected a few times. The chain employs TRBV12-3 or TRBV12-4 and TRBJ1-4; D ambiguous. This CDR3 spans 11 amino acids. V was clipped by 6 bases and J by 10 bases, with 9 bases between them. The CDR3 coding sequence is TGTGCCAGCAGATACGCCGGAAAACTGTTTTTT. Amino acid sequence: CASRYAGKLFF.

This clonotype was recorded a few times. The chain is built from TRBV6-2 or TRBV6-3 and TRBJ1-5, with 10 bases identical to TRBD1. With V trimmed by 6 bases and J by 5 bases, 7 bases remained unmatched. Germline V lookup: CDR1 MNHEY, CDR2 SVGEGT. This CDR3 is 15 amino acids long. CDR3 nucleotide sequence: TGTGCCAGCAGGCCGGGACAGGGGTTTTATCAGCCCCAGCATTTT. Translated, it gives CASRPGQGFYQPQHF.

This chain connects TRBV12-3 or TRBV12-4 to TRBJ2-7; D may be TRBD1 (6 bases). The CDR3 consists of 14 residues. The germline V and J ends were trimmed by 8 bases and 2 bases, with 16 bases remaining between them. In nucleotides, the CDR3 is TGTGCCAGCGGTAAGACAGGACAGACCTACGAGCAGTACGTC. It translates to CASGKTGQTYEQYV.

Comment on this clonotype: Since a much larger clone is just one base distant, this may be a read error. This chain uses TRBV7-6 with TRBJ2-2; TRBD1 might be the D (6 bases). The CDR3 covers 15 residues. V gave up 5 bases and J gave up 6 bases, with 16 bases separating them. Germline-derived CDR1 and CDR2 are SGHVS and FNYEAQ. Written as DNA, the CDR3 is TGTGCCAGCAGCCAGGCAGGGGCGGCCTCCGGGGAGCTGTTTTTT. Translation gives CASSQAGAASGELFF.

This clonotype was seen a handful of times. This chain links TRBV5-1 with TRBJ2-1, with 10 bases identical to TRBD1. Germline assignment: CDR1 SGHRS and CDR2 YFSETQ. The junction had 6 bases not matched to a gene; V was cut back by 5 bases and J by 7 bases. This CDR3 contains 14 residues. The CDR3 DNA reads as TGCGCCAGCAGGACAGGGGGCGCGATGAATGAGCAGTTCTTC. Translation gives CASRTGGAMNEQFF.

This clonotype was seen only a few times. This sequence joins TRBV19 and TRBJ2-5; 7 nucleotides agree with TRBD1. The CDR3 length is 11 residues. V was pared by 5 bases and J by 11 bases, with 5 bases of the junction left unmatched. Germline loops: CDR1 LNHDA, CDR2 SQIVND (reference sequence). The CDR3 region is CASSFGQEQYF. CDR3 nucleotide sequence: TGTGCCAGTAGTTTCGGACAGGAGCAGTACTTC.

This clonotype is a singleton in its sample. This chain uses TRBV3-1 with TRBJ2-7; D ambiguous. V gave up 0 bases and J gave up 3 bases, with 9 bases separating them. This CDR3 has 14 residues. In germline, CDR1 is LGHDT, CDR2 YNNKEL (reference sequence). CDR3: CASSQESAHYEQYF. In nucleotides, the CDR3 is TGTGCCAGCAGCCAAGAGTCAGCTCACTACGAGCAGTACTTC.